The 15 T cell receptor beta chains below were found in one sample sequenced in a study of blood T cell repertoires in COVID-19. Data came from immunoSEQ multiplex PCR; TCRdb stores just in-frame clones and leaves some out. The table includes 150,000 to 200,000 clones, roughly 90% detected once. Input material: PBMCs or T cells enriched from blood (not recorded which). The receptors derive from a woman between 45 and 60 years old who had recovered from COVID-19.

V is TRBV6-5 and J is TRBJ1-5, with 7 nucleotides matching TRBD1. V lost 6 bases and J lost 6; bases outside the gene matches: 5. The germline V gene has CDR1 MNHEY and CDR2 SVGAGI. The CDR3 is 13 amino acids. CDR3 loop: CASRDTGAQPQHF. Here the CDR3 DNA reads TGTGCCAGCAGAGATACAGGGGCTCAGCCCCAGCATTTT.

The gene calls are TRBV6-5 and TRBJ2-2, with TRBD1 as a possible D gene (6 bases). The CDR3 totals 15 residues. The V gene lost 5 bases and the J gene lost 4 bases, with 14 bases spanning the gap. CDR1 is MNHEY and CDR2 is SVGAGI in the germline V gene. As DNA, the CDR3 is TGTGCCAGCAGTCTAACAGGGCAAGGCACCGGGGAGCTGTTTTTT. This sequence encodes CASSLTGQGTGELFF.

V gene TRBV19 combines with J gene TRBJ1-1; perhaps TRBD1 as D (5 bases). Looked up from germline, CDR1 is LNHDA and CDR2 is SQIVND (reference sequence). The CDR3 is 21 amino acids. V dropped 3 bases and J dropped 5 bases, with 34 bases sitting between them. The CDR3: CASSMPRSDMWLLGAGTEAFF. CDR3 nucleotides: TGTGCCAGTAGTATGCCCCGATCTGACATGTGGCTCCTCGGGGCGGGGACTGAAGCTTTCTTT. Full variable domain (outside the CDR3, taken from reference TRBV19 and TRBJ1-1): DGGITQSPKYLFRKEGQNVTLSCEQNLNHDAMYWYRQDPGQGLRLIYYSQIVNDFQKGDIAEGYSVSREKKESFPLTVTSAQKNPTAFYLCASSMPRSDMWLLGAGTEAFFGQGTRLTVV.

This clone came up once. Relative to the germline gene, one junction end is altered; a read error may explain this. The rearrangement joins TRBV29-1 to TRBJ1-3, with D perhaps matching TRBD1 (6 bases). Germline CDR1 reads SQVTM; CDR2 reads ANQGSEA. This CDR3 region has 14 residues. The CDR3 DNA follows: TGCAGCGCTGAAGACAGGTCGTACGGAAACACCATATATTTT. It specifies CSAEDRSYGNTIYF.

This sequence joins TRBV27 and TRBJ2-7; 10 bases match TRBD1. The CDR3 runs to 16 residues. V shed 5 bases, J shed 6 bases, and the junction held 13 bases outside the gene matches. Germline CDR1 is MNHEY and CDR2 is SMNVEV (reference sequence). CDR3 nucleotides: TGTGCCAGCAGTGCCGGGACAGGGGTAAAAGGGTTCGAGCAGTACTTC. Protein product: CASSAGTGVKGFEQYF.

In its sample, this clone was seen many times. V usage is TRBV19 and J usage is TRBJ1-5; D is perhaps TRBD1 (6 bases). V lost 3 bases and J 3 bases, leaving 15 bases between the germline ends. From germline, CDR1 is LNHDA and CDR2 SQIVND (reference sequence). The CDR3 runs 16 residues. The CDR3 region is CASSMAGALVNQPQHF. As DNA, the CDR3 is TGTGCCAGTAGTATGGCAGGGGCCCTTGTCAATCAGCCCCAGCATTTT.

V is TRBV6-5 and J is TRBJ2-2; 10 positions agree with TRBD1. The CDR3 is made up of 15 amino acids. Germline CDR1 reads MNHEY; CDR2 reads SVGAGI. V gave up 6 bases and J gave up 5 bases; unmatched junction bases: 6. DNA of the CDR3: TGTGCCAGCAGCCTGGGACAGGGGAGGACCGGGGAGCTGTTTTTT. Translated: CASSLGQGRTGELFF.

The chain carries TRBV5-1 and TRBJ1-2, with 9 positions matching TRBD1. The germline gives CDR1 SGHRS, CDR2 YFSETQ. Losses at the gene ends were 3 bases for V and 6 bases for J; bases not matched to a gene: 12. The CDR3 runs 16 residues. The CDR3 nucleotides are TGCGCCAGCAGCTCACGGACGGGACAGGGAGGTGATGGCTACACCTTC. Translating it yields CASSSRTGQGGDGYTF.

The DNA for the CDR3 is TGCAGCGTTGCCTACAGGGGAGAGACCCAGTACTTC. Its translation is CSVAYRGETQYF. The chain joins TRBV29-1 to TRBJ2-5, with 7 bases matching TRBD1. CDR1 and CDR2 from the germline V gene are SQVTM and ANQGSEA. J gave up 4 bases and V 4 bases, and 3 bases lay outside the gene matches. The CDR3 loop spans 12 amino acids.

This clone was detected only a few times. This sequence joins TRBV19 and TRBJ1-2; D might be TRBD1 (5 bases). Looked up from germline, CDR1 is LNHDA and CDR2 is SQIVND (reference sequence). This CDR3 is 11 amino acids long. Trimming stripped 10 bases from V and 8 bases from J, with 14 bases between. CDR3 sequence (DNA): TGTGCCATCCAGGGTTCTCGGGGCTACACCTTC. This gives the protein CAIQGSRGYTF.

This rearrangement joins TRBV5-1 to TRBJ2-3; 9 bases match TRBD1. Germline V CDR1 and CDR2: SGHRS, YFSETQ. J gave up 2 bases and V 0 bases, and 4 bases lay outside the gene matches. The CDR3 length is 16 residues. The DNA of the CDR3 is TGCGCCAGCAGCTTGGGACAGGGGGGAAACACAGATACGCAGTATTTT. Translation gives CASSLGQGGNTDTQYF.

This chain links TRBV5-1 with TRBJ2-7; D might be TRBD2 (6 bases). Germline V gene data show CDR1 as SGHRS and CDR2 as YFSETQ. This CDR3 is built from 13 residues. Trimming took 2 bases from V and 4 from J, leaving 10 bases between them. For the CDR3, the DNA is TGCGCCAGCAGCTTCGACGGGGGTTACGAGCAGTACTTC. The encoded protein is CASSFDGGYEQYF.

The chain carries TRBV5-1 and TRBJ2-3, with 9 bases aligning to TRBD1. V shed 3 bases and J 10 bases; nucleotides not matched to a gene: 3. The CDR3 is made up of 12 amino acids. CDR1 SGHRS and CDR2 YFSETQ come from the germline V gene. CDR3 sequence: CASSWTGDAQYF. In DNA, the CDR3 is TGCGCCAGCAGCTGGACAGGGGATGCGCAGTATTTT.

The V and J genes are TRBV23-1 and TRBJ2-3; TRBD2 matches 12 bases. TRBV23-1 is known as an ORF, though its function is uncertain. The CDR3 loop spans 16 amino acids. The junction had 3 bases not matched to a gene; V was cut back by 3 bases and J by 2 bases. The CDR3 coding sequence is TGCGCCAGCAGTCATGGACTAGCGGGGAACACAGATACGCAGTATTTT. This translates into CASSHGLAGNTDTQYF.

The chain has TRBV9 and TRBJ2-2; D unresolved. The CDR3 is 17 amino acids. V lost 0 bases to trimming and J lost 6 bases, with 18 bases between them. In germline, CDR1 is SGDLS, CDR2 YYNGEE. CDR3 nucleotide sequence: TGTGCCAGCAGCGTAGTAAGTGGGCCCAAGTCGGCCGGGGAGCTGTTTTTT. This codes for CASSVVSGPKSAGELFF.